Here is one T cell receptor beta chain with its context. Its antigen is not known. This entry belongs to a study of chemoradiotherapy in HPV16-positive cancers. Study in general: Functional T-cell assays on two HPV16-positive patients' cells defined candidate HPV-specific clones and common TCR motifs. Whole-study results and caveats: Candidate HPV-specific clones and E7-related TCR motifs grew in tumor during treatment.

The germline V gene encodes CDR1 LGHNT and CDR2 FRNRAP. V lost 4 bases and J lost 4; bases outside the gene matches: 7. The CDR3 has 15 residues. Method: immunoSEQ multiplex PCR; TCRdb's copy keeps in-frame clones and lacks some. The profile covers about 68,000 clones, with almost 90% appearing a single time and around 4.4% taken by the ten largest. This chain links TRBV12-5 with TRBJ1-2; 9 nucleotides line up with TRBD1. The sequence was collected from a human donor with HPV-associated anogenital cancer. The source was blood, collected from a patient who underwent chemoradiotherapy. This CDR3 is CASGSGQGPGYGYTF. CDR3 coding DNA: TGTGCTAGTGGTTCGGGACAGGGACCTGGCTATGGCTACACCTTC.